The 20 T cell receptor beta chains given below trace back to one sample, sequenced in a study of blood T cell repertoires in COVID-19. Repertoires were generated with immunoSEQ multiplex PCR, while TCRdb's copy carries only in-frame clones and drops some. The sample comprises about 160,000 clones, 75% to 90% of which are singletons, and less than 4% rests with the top ten. The sample was PBMCs or T cells enriched from blood (not recorded which). All receptors come from a woman aged 55 to 70 who had recovered from COVID-19.

The J gene is TRBJ1-2, the V gene TRBV9; weak D call: TRBD1 (6 bases). Germline V gene lookup returns CDR1 SGDLS and CDR2 YYNGEE. This CDR3 is built from 17 residues. Trimming pared 0 bases from V and 3 bases from J, leaving 18 bases between. The CDR3 reads CASSVGGRAYRDYGYTF. The CDR3 DNA follows: TGTGCCAGCAGCGTAGGTGGTAGGGCATACAGGGACTATGGCTACACCTTC.

This rearrangement joins TRBV27 to TRBJ1-5; possible D gene TRBD1, 6 bases. The CDR3 consists of 14 residues. The V end was cut by 2 bases, the J end by 8 bases, with 13 bases between. CDR1 and CDR2 (germline): MNHEY, SMNVEV (reference sequence). The CDR3 sequence is CASSLSRGLEPQHF. Written as DNA, the CDR3 is TGTGCCAGCAGTTTAAGCAGGGGTCTAGAGCCCCAGCATTTT.

V gene TRBV7-3 combines with J gene TRBJ2-1; D not resolved. V lost 4 bases, J lost 0 bases, and 4 bases lay in between. Germline V CDR1 and CDR2: SGHTA, FQGTGA. The CDR3 length is 13 residues. This CDR3 reads CASSSSSYNEQFF. The DNA of the CDR3 is TGTGCCAGCAGCTCCAGCTCCTACAATGAGCAGTTCTTC.

Only one count was recorded for this clone. The J gene is TRBJ2-2, the V gene TRBV27; 11 nucleotides match TRBD2. With V trimmed by 1 base and J by 6 bases, 7 bases remained unmatched. Germline assignment: CDR1 MNHEY and CDR2 SMNVEV (reference sequence). The CDR3 spans 17 residues. In nucleotides, the CDR3 is TGTGCCAGCAGTTTATGGGTAGCGGGGGGGACGGCCGGGGAGCTGTTTTTT. Translating gives CASSLWVAGGTAGELFF.

J is TRBJ2-5 and V is TRBV5-6; TRBD2 matches at 7 bases. The CDR3 loop spans 14 amino acids. The junction had 2 bases not matched to a gene; V was cut back by 0 bases and J by 3 bases. Germline assignment: CDR1 SGHDT and CDR2 YYEEEE. The CDR3 DNA follows: TGTGCCAGCAGCTTGGAGGGACTAAAAGAGACCCAGTACTTC. Protein product: CASSLEGLKETQYF.

The rearrangement joins TRBV20-1 to TRBJ1-3, with D uncertain. CDR3 length: 14 amino acids. Germline CDR1 and CDR2: DFQATT and SNEGSKA (reference sequence). The V and J ends lost 3 bases and 0 bases respectively, with 9 bases between them. This chain's CDR3 is CSASDTDSGNTIYF. The DNA of the CDR3 is TGCAGTGCTAGTGACACTGACTCTGGAAACACCATATATTTT.

The V and J genes are TRBV27 and TRBJ2-2; TRBD1 is a possible D gene (6 bases). Between the trimmed V and J ends, which lost 5 bases and 3 bases, there was a span of 16 bases. Germline V gene lookup returns CDR1 MNHEY and CDR2 SMNVEV (reference sequence). This CDR3 is built from 16 residues. The CDR3 nucleotides are TGTGCCAGCAGTCCCCAGACAGGCGTTTACACCGGGGAGCTGTTTTTT. It codes for CASSPQTGVYTGELFF.

The chain is built from TRBV7-8 and TRBJ2-7; TRBD2 agrees at 7 bases. Germline V CDR1 and CDR2: SGHVS, FQNEAQ. V lost 1 base to trimming and J lost 0 bases; unmatched junction nucleotides: 0. The CDR3 loop spans 14 amino acids. The DNA of the CDR3 is TGTGCCAGCAGCTTAGGGACTAGCTCCTACGAGCAGTACTTC. Translated: CASSLGTSSYEQYF.

The CDR3 reads CASSAAVNYGYTF. CDR3 DNA: TGTGCCAGCAGCGCCGCAGTAAACTATGGCTACACCTTC. The V gene is TRBV2, the J gene TRBJ1-2; D ambiguous. This CDR3 contains 13 residues. Germline V gene lookup returns CDR1 SNHLY and CDR2 FYNNEI. V lost 6 bases and J 2 bases, leaving 10 bases between the germline ends.

This chain joins TRBV18 and TRBJ1-1, with 9 bases aligning to TRBD1. Per germline, CDR1 KGHSH and CDR2 LQKENI. CDR3 size: 13 residues. V shed 6 bases and J 3 bases; nucleotides not matched to a gene: 2. In DNA form, the CDR3 reads TGTGCCAGCTCGGGACAGGGACACACTGAAGCTTTCTTT. It specifies CASSGQGHTEAFF. Supplemented by reference TRBV18 and TRBJ1-1, the full variable domain reads NAGVMQNPRHLVRRRGQEARLRCSPMKGHSHVYWYRQLPEEGLKFMVYLQKENIIDESGMPKERFSAEFPKEGPSILRIQQVVRGDSAAYFCASSGQGHTEAFFGQGTRLTVV.

This chain joins TRBV18 and TRBJ1-5; the match to TRBD1 covers 9 bases. V trimming: 7 bases; J trimming: 3 bases; junction bases outside the gene matches: 7. Germline CDR1 and CDR2: KGHSH and LQKENI. CDR3 size: 15 residues. CDR3 DNA: TGTGCCAGCTGCGAACAGGGGGCTGTCAATCAGCCCCAGCATTTT. It codes for CASCEQGAVNQPQHF.

J is TRBJ2-7 and V is TRBV5-5; 7 nucleotides align to TRBD1. This CDR3 has 15 residues. Looked up from germline, CDR1 is SGHKS and CDR2 is YYEKEE (reference sequence). The V and J ends lost 4 bases and 2 bases, in that order; junction bases with no gene match: 9. CDR3 nucleotide sequence: TGTGCCAGCAGCAACCGGGACAGTTCAACCTACGAGCAGTACTTC. It encodes CASSNRDSSTYEQYF.

V is TRBV30 and J is TRBJ1-4, with D tentatively TRBD1 (6 bases). Trimming pared 3 bases from V and 4 bases from J, leaving 15 bases between. This CDR3 is built from 15 residues. The germline V gene has CDR1 GTSNPN and CDR2 SVGIG (reference sequence). The CDR3: CAWSLGAGVNEKLFF. CDR3 DNA: TGTGCCTGGAGCCTTGGGGCAGGGGTTAATGAAAAACTGTTTTTT.

DNA for the CDR3: TGTGCCAGCAGCTTATCCCACCGAGCGGGGGGAATCAATGTTGATACGCAGTATTTT. This codes for CASSLSHRAGGINVDTQYF. The chain combines TRBV11-2 with TRBJ2-3, with 9 bases matching TRBD2. CDR1 is SGHAT and CDR2 is FQNNGV in the germline V gene. This CDR3 has 19 residues. The J segment lost 6 bases and the V segment lost 2 bases, leaving 18 bases of the junction unmatched. Full variable domain (outside the CDR3, taken from reference TRBV11-2 and TRBJ2-3): EAGVAQSPRYKIIEKRQSVAFWCNPISGHATLYWYQQILGQGPKLLIQFQNNGVVDDSQLPKDRFSAERLKGVDSTLKIQPAKLEDSAVYLCASSLSHRAGGINVDTQYFGPGTRLTVL.

The chain recombines TRBV27 with TRBJ1-1; D not resolved. Germline V gene lookup returns CDR1 MNHEY and CDR2 SMNVEV (reference sequence). Trimming took off 4 bases at V and 0 bases at J, with 12 bases between the two ends. The CDR3 has 15 amino acids. CDR3 sequence: CASSSLVVMNTEAFF. The CDR3 DNA reads TGTGCCAGCAGTTCCCTGGTAGTGATGAACACTGAAGCTTTCTTT.

This sequence joins TRBV19 and TRBJ2-2; 7 nucleotides line up with TRBD2. The CDR3 runs 15 residues. Unmatched junction bases numbered 8, after V lost 8 bases and J lost 2 bases. Germline values: CDR1 LNHDA, CDR2 SQIVND (reference sequence). This CDR3 reads CASGRTRVNTGELFF. The CDR3 nucleotides are TGTGCCAGTGGCCGGACTAGAGTCAACACCGGGGAGCTGTTTTTT.

This clone was seen only a few times. The chain joins TRBV5-1 to TRBJ2-3; TRBD2 aligns across 7 bases. V shed 0 bases, J shed 3 bases, and the junction held 7 bases outside the gene matches. CDR1 is SGHRS and CDR2 is YFSETQ in the germline V gene. CDR3 length: 16 amino acids. The CDR3 DNA reads TGCGCCAGCAGCTTGGCGCTTCCCGGGGGGACAGATACGCAGTATTTT. Encoded protein: CASSLALPGGTDTQYF.

This rearrangement joins TRBV5-4 to TRBJ1-1, with D possibly TRBD1 on 5 matching bases. V was cut by 4 bases and J by 2 bases, with 9 bases left in between. The CDR3 has 13 residues. The germline V gene has CDR1 SGHNT and CDR2 YYREEE (reference sequence). This CDR3 reads CASSRDSNTEAFF. In DNA, the CDR3 is TGTGCCAGCAGCCGCGACAGCAACACTGAAGCTTTCTTT. The entire variable domain, with the rest obtained from reference TRBV5-4 and TRBJ1-1, is as follows: ETGVTQSPTHLIKTRGQQVTLRCSSQSGHNTVSWYQQALGQGPQFIFQYYREEENGRGNFPPRFSGLQFPNYSSELNVNALELDDSALYLCASSRDSNTEAFFGQGTRLTVV.

The chain uses TRBV24-1 and TRBJ1-2, with D perhaps TRBD1 (5 bases). The CDR3 spans 14 residues. Per the germline V gene, CDR1 is KGHDR and CDR2 is SFDVKD. Trimming stripped 0 bases from V and 2 bases from J, with 6 bases between. The DNA of the CDR3 is TGTGCCACCAGTGATTTGGACAGCAACTATGGCTACACCTTC. This translates into CATSDLDSNYGYTF.

The chain has TRBV27 and TRBJ2-7; 10 nucleotides match TRBD2. CDR3 size: 14 residues. Unmatched junction bases numbered 4, after V lost 3 bases and J lost 5 bases. Germline CDR1 MNHEY, CDR2 SMNVEV (reference sequence). CDR3 nucleotide sequence: TGTGCCAGCAGTTTTACTAGCGGGGTTAACGAGCAGTACTTC. Its protein product is CASSFTSGVNEQYF.